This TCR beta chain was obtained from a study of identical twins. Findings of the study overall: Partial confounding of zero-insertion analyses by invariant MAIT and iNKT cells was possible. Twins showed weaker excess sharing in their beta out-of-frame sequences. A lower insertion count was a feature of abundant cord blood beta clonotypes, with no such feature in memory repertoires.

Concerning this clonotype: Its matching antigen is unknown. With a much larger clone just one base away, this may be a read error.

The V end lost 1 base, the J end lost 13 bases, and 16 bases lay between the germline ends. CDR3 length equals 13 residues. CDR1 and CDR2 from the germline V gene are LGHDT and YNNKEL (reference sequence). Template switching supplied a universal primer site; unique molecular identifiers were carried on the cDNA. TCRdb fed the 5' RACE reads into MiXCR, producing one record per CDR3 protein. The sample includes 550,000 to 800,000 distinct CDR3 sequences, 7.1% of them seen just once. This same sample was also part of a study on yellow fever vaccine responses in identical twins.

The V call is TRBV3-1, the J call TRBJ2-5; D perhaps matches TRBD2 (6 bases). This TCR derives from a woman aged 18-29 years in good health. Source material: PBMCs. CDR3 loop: CASSQGTCGISYF. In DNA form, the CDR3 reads TGTGCCAGCAGCCAAGGGACTTGCGGGATTTCGTACTTC.